Listed below are T cell receptor beta chains from one sample, sequenced in a study of cytomegalovirus exposure and HLA in healthy donors. Libraries were prepared by immunoSEQ multiplex PCR; TCRdb keeps only in-frame clonotypes and omits some of them. Among about 150,000 clones, 65% to 80% were seen once, and the ten largest hold approximately 13%. The sequencing input was PBMCs. The receptors were sampled from a man aged 40-49 years in good health and CMV-seropositive. CDR3s include the opening cysteine and the closing phenylalanine or tryptophan. A D gene is named only where the DNA matches it firmly. Clone size is shown for a subset of rows, as once, few, many or a class of expanded clone.

j_call d_call cdr3_length clone_size v_call cdr3_nt cdr3_aa
TRBJ2-5 TRBD2 16 once TRBV29-1 TGCAGCGTTGAAGAATCGGGCGGGAGGATCGTAGAGACCCAGTACTTC CSVEESGGRIVETQYF
TRBJ2-5 NA 14 NA TRBV18 TGTGCCAGCGTCCCCCAGGGTGGACAAGAGACCCAGTACTTC CASVPQGGQETQYF
TRBJ2-3 NA 11 NA TRBV6-5 TGTGCCAGCACTAACGGTGATACGCAGTATTTT CASTNGDTQYF
TRBJ1-1 NA 12 NA TRBV7-9 TGTTCCAGCAGCTTTGACAGTGGTGCAGCTTTCTTT CSSSFDSGAAFF
TRBJ2-3 TRBD2 19 NA TRBV19 TGTGCCAGTAGTCGACTCGGGACTAGCGTTTCCCCATACACAGATACGCAGTATTTT CASSRLGTSVSPYTDTQYF
TRBJ1-5 NA 13 NA TRBV6-5 TGTGCCAGCAGTGACAATAGCAATCAGCCCCAGCATTTT CASSDNSNQPQHF
TRBJ1-1 TRBD1 12 NA TRBV29-1 TGCAGCTCGGACAGGGGAGAAACTGAAGCTTTCTTT CSSDRGETEAFF
TRBJ2-1 TRBD2 15 NA TRBV10-3 TGTGCCATCAGGCCCCAAGCGGGAGCGGGTAATGAGCAGTTCTTC CAIRPQAGAGNEQFF
TRBJ1-2 TRBD1 12 NA TRBV9 TGTGCCAGCAGCGCAGGACAGGTCCGCTACACCTTC CASSAGQVRYTF
TRBJ2-3 TRBD2 16 NA TRBV11-1 TGTGCCAGCAGCTTACTGACTAGCGGCGACACAGATACGCAGTATTTT CASSLLTSGDTDTQYF
TRBJ2-3 TRBD1 15 NA TRBV5-6 TGTGCCAGCAGCCCTTCGGGACAGCTTTACGATACGCAGTATTTT CASSPSGQLYDTQYF
TRBJ2-3 TRBD2 14 NA TRBV29-1 TGCAGCGTAAAGGCGGGAGGGCCGACAGATACGCAGTATTTT CSVKAGGPTDTQYF
TRBJ1-1 TRBD1 13 NA TRBV11-3 TGTGCCAGCAGCTTTGACAGGGACACTGAAGCTTTCTTT CASSFDRDTEAFF
TRBJ2-1 TRBD1 13 NA TRBV19 TGTGCCAGTAGTCAGACAGGGAACAATGAGCAGTTCTTC CASSQTGNNEQFF
TRBJ1-1 NA 14 NA TRBV27 TGTGCCAGCAGAAGTACAGGGATGAACACTGAAGCTTTCTTT CASRSTGMNTEAFF
TRBJ2-5 NA 15 NA TRBV5-4 TGTGCCAGCAGCCAAGGAACTAGATCCCAAGAGACCCAGTACTTC CASSQGTRSQETQYF
TRBJ2-7 TRBD1 15 NA TRBV27 TGTGCCAGCGCCGCGGGTTCTAGGGGGCAAGGCGAGCAGTACTTC CASAAGSRGQGEQYF
TRBJ2-7 TRBD2 13 NA TRBV19 TGTGCCAGTGCGGCGGGAGGGTCCTACGAGCAGTACTTC CASAAGGSYEQYF
TRBJ1-3 NA 15 once TRBV7-9 TGTGCCAGCAGCTTAGCGGGGGCGTGGGGAAACACCATATATTTT CASSLAGAWGNTIYF
TRBJ2-5 NA 14 NA TRBV10-1 TGCGCCAGCCCTCAAGGCGGGATGAGGGAGACCCAGTACTTC CASPQGGMRETQYF
TRBJ2-7 NA 16 NA TRBV14 TGTGCCAGCAGCCAAGCTGCGGGGTCTAAGGGCTACGAGCAGTACTTC CASSQAAGSKGYEQYF
TRBJ2-7 TRBD2 17 NA TRBV5-1 TGCGCCAGCAGCTTGGCCCGTGGGGACTATAGGTCCTACGAGCAGTACTTC CASSLARGDYRSYEQYF
TRBJ1-2 NA 15 once TRBV28 TGTGCCAGCAGAAACACACCTCCTCAGGGGTATGGCTACACCTTC CASRNTPPQGYGYTF
TRBJ1-3 TRBD1 17 NA TRBV19 TGTGCCAGTAGTATCGCGACAGGGGCTTTCTCTGGAAACACCATATATTTT CASSIATGAFSGNTIYF
TRBJ1-1 NA 13 few TRBV7-8 TGTGCCAGCAGCCGTTCGTGGGGGCTTGAAGCTTTCTTT CASSRSWGLEAFF
TRBJ2-1 TRBD2 17 NA TRBV5-1 TGCGCCAGCAGCACCCTAGCGGGAGGGACGAGCAACGATGAGCAGTTCTTC CASSTLAGGTSNDEQFF
TRBJ2-1 NA 15 NA TRBV6-1 TGTGCCATTCAGGCAGGGGCCCTCGGAAGAAATGAGCAGTTCTTC CAIQAGALGRNEQFF
TRBJ2-3 NA 14 NA TRBV11-3 TGTGCCAGCAGCTTAGAAGCGAGCGCAGATACGCAGTATTTT CASSLEASADTQYF
TRBJ1-2 NA 12 NA TRBV28 TGTGCCAGCAGTTTGAGCGGATATGGCTACACCTTC CASSLSGYGYTF
TRBJ1-2 TRBD1 15 NA TRBV19 TGTGCCAGTGAACGCCGGACAGGGGGCAACTATGGCTACACCTTC CASERRTGGNYGYTF
TRBJ1-2 NA 14 NA TRBV5-1 TGCGCCAGCAGCTTGGAACCAGCTAACTATGGCTACACCTTC CASSLEPANYGYTF
TRBJ1-5 NA 15 NA TRBV6-1 TGTGCCAGCAGCCGAAACAGTTGGGGGGATCAGCCCCAGCATTTT CASSRNSWGDQPQHF
TRBJ2-7 TRBD1 13 NA TRBV2 TGTGCCAGTAGGGACAGGGTAGGTTACGAGCAGTACTTC CASRDRVGYEQYF
TRBJ2-5 TRBD2 16 NA TRBV5-1 TGCGCCAGCAGCTTGGTGGTTAGCGGGGACCAAGAGACCCAGTACTTC CASSLVVSGDQETQYF
TRBJ2-5 TRBD2 14 NA TRBV9 TGTGCCAGCAGCAATAGCGGGAGGGGCGAGACCCAGTACTTC CASSNSGRGETQYF
TRBJ2-7 NA 13 NA TRBV30 TGTGCCTGGCAGAAGTCAAACTCCTACGAGCAGTACTTC CAWQKSNSYEQYF
TRBJ2-2 TRBD2 14 NA TRBV6-4 TGTGCCAGCTCACGACTAGCGGGGACCGGGGAGCTGTTTTTT CASSRLAGTGELFF
TRBJ1-5 NA 14 NA TRBV4-2 TGTGCCAGCAGCCAAGATCGGGGGAATCAGCCCCAGCATTTT CASSQDRGNQPQHF
TRBJ1-5 NA 14 NA TRBV10-3 TGTGCCATAAGGGGCCAGGGGCGCAATCAGCCCCAGCATTTT CAIRGQGRNQPQHF
TRBJ2-5 NA 15 NA TRBV7-2 TGTGCCAGCAGCTTAGCAAGGGTGGACTCAGAGACCCAGTACTTC CASSLARVDSETQYF
TRBJ2-2 NA 11 NA TRBV6-6 TGTGCCAGCAGTGTTCGGGGGGAGCTGTTTTTT CASSVRGELFF
TRBJ1-6 NA 14 NA TRBV12-5 TGTGCTAGTGGTTTGGAGGGGGGGAATTCACCCCTCCACTTT CASGLEGGNSPLHF
TRBJ2-1 TRBD2 14 NA TRBV6-5 TGTGCCAGCCGCTCGAGCGGGAGTCTGAATGAGCAGTTCTTC CASRSSGSLNEQFF
TRBJ2-6 NA 17 NA TRBV11-2 TGTGCCAGCAGCTTAGATCCCTCCAGGTCTGGGGCCAACGTCCTGACTTTC CASSLDPSRSGANVLTF
TRBJ2-3 NA 15 once TRBV18 TGTGCCAGCTCACTACGGACTTCTAGCACAGATACGCAGTATTTT CASSLRTSSTDTQYF
TRBJ2-1 TRBD2 14 NA TRBV6-6 TGTGCCAGCGCCGGGACTAGTTACTACAATGAGCAGTTCTTC CASAGTSYYNEQFF
TRBJ1-2 NA 15 once TRBV4-1 TGCGCCAGCAGCCAAGACCCAACAGGAAACTATGGCTACACCTTC CASSQDPTGNYGYTF
TRBJ2-3 TRBD2 15 NA TRBV18 TGTGCCAGCTCACCGGGACTAACTAGCACAGATACGCAGTATTTT CASSPGLTSTDTQYF
TRBJ2-5 NA 11 NA TRBV20-1 TGCAGTGCTAGAGGCCAGGGGACCCAGTACTTC CSARGQGTQYF
TRBJ2-2 NA 15 NA TRBV5-4 TGTGCCAGCAGCTTTGGGCAGGTGAACACCGGGGAGCTGTTTTTT CASSFGQVNTGELFF
TRBJ2-7 NA 14 NA TRBV25-1 TGTGCCAGCAGTGATTACAACAGGGCCCTCGAGCAGTACTTC CASSDYNRALEQYF
TRBJ1-2 NA 16 NA TRBV28 TGTGCCAGCAGTCCGCTTGACCAAACGAAGGAGTATGGCTACACCTTC CASSPLDQTKEYGYTF
TRBJ2-7 NA 14 NA TRBV27 TGTGCCAGCAGTTTAAATTACAGGGCCTACGAGCAGTACTTC CASSLNYRAYEQYF